A single sample gave rise to the 20 T cell receptor beta chains below, sequenced in a study of T cells after posttransplantation cyclophosphamide. Method: immunoSEQ multiplex PCR; TCRdb's copy keeps in-frame clones and lacks some. The record shows about 24,000 clones for this sample, with no singletons present. The sequenced sample was PBMCs. These receptor sequences come from a woman aged 50 to 60 in good health, CMV-negative, and a related stem cell transplant donor.

This clone was observed at least ten times. The gene calls are TRBV25-1 and TRBJ2-7; 7 bases align to TRBD1. The CDR3 has 15 residues. The ends lost 5 bases at V and 0 bases at J; junction bases unmatched: 7. Germline CDR1 and CDR2: MGHDK and SYGVNS. CDR3 in DNA: TGTGCCAGCAGTAGCCGGGACAGAAGCTCCTACGAGCAGTACTTC. Translated: CASSSRDRSSYEQYF.

This clone came up many times. The V call is TRBV7-3, the J call TRBJ2-1; 8 bases agree with TRBD2. Germline values: CDR1 SGHTA, CDR2 FQGTGA. V gave up 5 bases and J gave up 8 bases; unmatched junction bases: 8. The CDR3 runs to 14 residues. CDR3 coding DNA: TGTGCCAGCAGCCCGGGACTAGGGAACGATGAGCAGTTCTTC. Encoded protein: CASSPGLGNDEQFF.

This clone appeared many times. This sequence joins TRBV7-7 and TRBJ2-5, with 8 bases identical to TRBD1. V was pared by 5 bases and J by 4 bases, with 6 bases of the junction left unmatched. The CDR3 runs to 14 residues. CDR1 and CDR2 (germline): SSHAT, FNYEAQ (reference sequence). The CDR3 loop reads CASSQTGGAETQYF. As DNA, the CDR3 is TGTGCCAGCAGCCAAACAGGGGGAGCAGAGACCCAGTACTTC.

This clone was found many times. The gene calls are TRBV4-3 and TRBJ2-7, with TRBD2 as a possible D gene (6 bases). The V gene lost 1 base and the J gene lost 0 bases, with 10 bases spanning the gap. This CDR3 comprises 15 residues. Looked up from germline, CDR1 is LGHNA and CDR2 is YSLEER. Here the CDR3 DNA reads TGCGCCAGCAGCCAAGGGAGGGGAGACTCCTACGAGCAGTACTTC. Translation gives CASSQGRGDSYEQYF.

Ten or more counts support this clone. The rearrangement joins TRBV12-5 to TRBJ2-3; weak D call: TRBD2 (5 bases). From germline, CDR1 is LGHNT and CDR2 FRNRAP. The CDR3 is 14 amino acids. V lost 3 bases and J 2 bases, leaving 9 bases between the germline ends. CDR3 nucleotide sequence: TGTGCTAGTGGTTTAAGCGGACTCACAGATACGCAGTATTTT. Residues: CASGLSGLTDTQYF.

J is TRBJ2-5 and V is TRBV27; 7 positions match TRBD1. Germline V gives CDR1 MNHEY, CDR2 SMNVEV (reference sequence). V gave up 2 bases and J gave up 11 bases; unmatched junction bases: 20. The CDR3 consists of 17 residues. CDR3 residues: CASSLGLSRTGVYGQYF. For the CDR3, the DNA is TGTGCCAGCAGTTTAGGACTGTCGCGGACAGGAGTTTATGGGCAGTACTTC.

This clone was seen repeatedly, ten times or more. The chain employs TRBV14 and TRBJ1-4; possibly TRBD1 for D (5 bases). V was clipped by 1 base and J by 2 bases, with 14 bases between them. This CDR3 has 17 residues. Per the germline V gene, CDR1 is SGHDN and CDR2 is FVKESK. The CDR3 reads CASSQGLDHRTNEKLFF. CDR3 nucleotide sequence: TGTGCCAGCAGCCAAGGCCTAGATCACAGGACTAATGAAAAACTGTTTTTT. The variable domain in full, completed from reference TRBV14 and TRBJ1-4, reads EAGVTQFPSHSVIEKGQTVTLRCDPISGHDNLYWYRRVMGKEIKFLLHFVKESKQDESGMPNNRFLAERTGGTYSTLKVQPAELEDSGVYFCASSQGLDHRTNEKLFFGSGTQLSVL.

This clone was seen repeatedly, ten times or more. The rearrangement uses TRBV19 and TRBJ1-5; D may be TRBD1 (6 bases). V lost 4 bases to trimming and J lost 0 bases, with 13 bases between them. The CDR3 is 16 amino acids. From germline, CDR1 is LNHDA and CDR2 SQIVND (reference sequence). Here the CDR3 DNA reads TGTGCCAGTAGTAAAAGGACAGAGCCTAGCAATCAGCCCCAGCATTTT. Its protein is CASSKRTEPSNQPQHF.

This clone was detected ten times or more. The J gene is TRBJ2-1, the V gene TRBV10-3; D remains unclear. Germline V gene data show CDR1 as ENHRY and CDR2 as SYGVKD. This CDR3 spans 14 amino acids. Trimming removed 3 bases from V and 2 bases from J, with 8 bases in between. The CDR3 loop is CAISDELAYNEQFF. The CDR3 DNA sequence: TGTGCCATCAGTGATGAACTTGCCTACAATGAGCAGTTCTTC.

In its sample, this clone was seen many times. The chain joins TRBV7-8 to TRBJ2-3; 11 bases fit TRBD2. The germline CDR1 and CDR2 sequences are SGHVS and FQNEAQ. The CDR3 is 15 residues long. The V segment lost 1 base and the J segment 3 bases; nucleotides outside the gene matches: 0. This CDR3 reads CASSLGLAGTDTQYF. CDR3 coding DNA: TGTGCCAGCAGCTTAGGACTAGCGGGGACAGATACGCAGTATTTT. Together with reference TRBV7-8 and TRBJ2-3, the CDR3 gives the full variable domain: GAGVSQSPRYKVAKRGQDVALRCDPISGHVSLFWYQQALGQGPEFLTYFQNEAQLDKSGLPSDRFFAERPEGSVSTLKIQRTQQEDSAVYLCASSLGLAGTDTQYFGPGTRLTVL.

This clone came up many times. The V gene is TRBV29-1, the J gene TRBJ2-2, with 7 nucleotides matching TRBD1. Looked up from germline, CDR1 is SQVTM and CDR2 is ANQGSEA. The CDR3 sequence is 16 residues long. Unmatched junction bases numbered 5, after V lost 0 bases and J lost 1 base. CDR3 region: CSVEDRRTGNTGELFF. DNA for the CDR3: TGCAGCGTTGAAGATCGAAGGACAGGGAACACCGGGGAGCTGTTTTTT.

This clone has at least ten counts. The chain joins TRBV13 to TRBJ1-4; 7 bases map to TRBD1. Losses at the gene ends were 5 bases for V and 8 bases for J; bases not matched to a gene: 5. Germline CDR1 is PRHDT and CDR2 is FYEKMQ (reference sequence). The CDR3 loop spans 13 amino acids. The CDR3 loop is CASSADRSEKLFF. The CDR3 bases are TGTGCCAGCAGCGCGGACAGGAGCGAAAAACTGTTTTTT. The whole variable domain, remainder taken from reference TRBV13 and TRBJ1-4, is AAGVIQSPRHLIKEKRETATLKCYPIPRHDTVYWYQQGPGQDPQFLISFYEKMQSDKGSIPDRFSAQQFSDYHSELNMSSLELGDSALYFCASSADRSEKLFFGSGTQLSVL.

This clone has ten or more counts. The genes are TRBV7-9 and TRBJ2-1; TRBD2 matches 8 bases. The CDR3 length is 16 residues. V was clipped by 2 bases and J by 1 base; unmatched bases: 4. Germline CDR1 is SEHNR and CDR2 is FQNEAQ (reference sequence). Here the CDR3 DNA reads TGTGCCAGCAGCTTATCTAGCGGGCCTTCCTACAATGAGCAGTTCTTC. Protein: CASSLSSGPSYNEQFF.

This clone was seen repeatedly, ten times or more. The CDR3 protein is CASSLAGTADTQYF. The DNA of the CDR3 is TGTGCCAGCAGCTTGGCGGGGACAGCAGATACGCAGTATTTT. The chain couples TRBV5-4 to TRBJ2-3, with TRBD1 matching over 7 bases. This CDR3 has 14 residues. Germline trimming cut 0 bases from V and 4 bases from J; bases unmatched to any gene: 2. CDR1 and CDR2 from the germline V gene are SGHNT and YYREEE (reference sequence).

This clone was recorded at least ten times. The rearrangement joins TRBV19 to TRBJ2-1, with a possible D match to TRBD2 (7 bases). Germline CDR1 reads LNHDA; CDR2 reads SQIVND (reference sequence). Trimming took 0 bases from V and 9 from J, leaving 18 bases between them. The CDR3 is 16 residues long. CDR3 protein: CASSIDPFGGQGEQFF. The CDR3 nucleotides read TGTGCCAGTAGTATAGATCCCTTCGGGGGGCAAGGTGAGCAGTTCTTC.

This clone was detected ten times or more. The chain uses TRBV6-5 and TRBJ2-1, with 13 bases that match TRBD2. The germline CDR1 and CDR2 sequences are MNHEY and SVGAGI. With V trimmed by 6 bases and J by 9 bases, 8 bases remained unmatched. CDR3 length: 15 residues. CDR3 loop: CASSFGTSGISEQFF. As DNA, the CDR3 is TGTGCCAGCAGCTTCGGGACTAGCGGGATCTCTGAGCAGTTCTTC.

The sample holds many counts of this clone. The rearrangement links TRBV7-2 to TRBJ2-1; TRBD2 matches 9 bases. The length of the CDR3 is 15 residues. V gave up 2 bases and J gave up 6 bases; unmatched junction bases: 5. Germline CDR1 SGHTA, CDR2 FQGNSA. DNA for the CDR3: TGTGCCAGCAGCTTACCCGGGACTAGCTTCAATGAGCAGTTCTTC. This translates into CASSLPGTSFNEQFF.

This clone was seen repeatedly, ten times or more. The rearrangement joins TRBV28 to TRBJ2-3; D may be TRBD2 (6 bases). The germline CDR1 and CDR2 sequences are MDHEN and SYDVKM. This CDR3 comprises 15 residues. Trimming cost V 5 bases and J 2 bases, with 14 bases left between them. The CDR3 nucleotides are TGTGCCAGCAGTCTATCCTGGACTAACACAGATACGCAGTATTTT. This sequence encodes CASSLSWTNTDTQYF.

The sample holds many counts of this clone. This chain uses TRBV5-6 with TRBJ1-1; D is unresolved. This CDR3 is 12 amino acids long. Germline assignment: CDR1 SGHDT and CDR2 YYEEEE. V lost 3 bases and J 3 bases, leaving 6 bases between the germline ends. The CDR3 nucleotides are TGTGCCAGCAGCTGGGCTTACACTGAAGCTTTCTTT. Amino acids: CASSWAYTEAFF.

Many counts were recorded for this clone. This chain uses TRBV4-2 with TRBJ2-1, with TRBD2 matching 7 bases. The length of the CDR3 is 17 residues. The germline gives CDR1 LGHNA, CDR2 YNFKEQ. J lost 6 bases, V lost 2 bases, and 13 bases had no gene match. CDR3 residues: CASSQQHVGGRANEQFF. CDR3 nucleotide sequence: TGTGCCAGCAGCCAACAACACGTAGGAGGGAGGGCCAATGAGCAGTTCTTC.